One and the same sample provided the 21 T cell receptor beta chains below, sequenced in a study of shared clonotypes between healthy human individuals (TCRdb year 2020). Library preparation used the immunoSEQ multiplex PCR assay. The table comes from immuneACCESS by way of TCRdb, which keeps in-frame sequences with V and J called. Part of the clones is missing from these tables; in studies checked, under half for an unresolved V gene and the rest for unknown reasons. The sample table contains over 1.4 million clones; only one count was recorded for around 97% of them. The ten biggest clones cover 1.2% of the sample. The material sequenced was naive CD4+ T cells sorted from blood. In light of the paper, this sample's cell subset or site label describes: CD45RA+ positively selected. The receptors were sampled from a young man in good health.

The CDR3 region has the DNA TGTGCCTGGAGTGTAGGGTTCCTCTCTGGAAACACCATATATTTT. Translation: CAWSVGFLSGNTIYF. The rearrangement joins TRBV30 to TRBJ1-3; no definite D call. Trimming cost V 0 bases and J 0 bases, with 9 bases left between them. Germline CDR1 GTSNPN, CDR2 SVGIG (reference sequence). CDR3 size: 15 residues.

V gene TRBV30 combines with J gene TRBJ1-5; a possible D gene is TRBD1 (6 bases). The CDR3 is 13 amino acids. CDR1 GTSNPN and CDR2 SVGIG come from the germline V gene (reference sequence). V gave up 1 base and J gave up 6 bases, with 10 bases separating them. CDR3 amino acids: CAWSAQGFQPQHF. The CDR3 coding sequence is TGTGCCTGGAGTGCACAGGGTTTTCAGCCCCAGCATTTT.

The V and J genes are TRBV7-6 and TRBJ2-7; TRBD1 matches at 8 bases. V gave up 10 bases and J gave up 4 bases; unmatched junction bases: 12. The CDR3 runs 14 residues. CDR1 and CDR2 from the germline V gene are SGHVS and FNYEAQ. The CDR3 loop is CATRPGQGRYEQYF. Written as DNA, the CDR3 is TGTGCCACCAGGCCCGGACAGGGAAGGTACGAGCAGTACTTC.

CDR3 sequence (DNA): TGCGCCAGCAGCCAGCTGTTCCACACGAACACTGAAGCTTTCTTT. This encodes CASSQLFHTNTEAFF. The chain is built from TRBV4-1 and TRBJ1-1; D unresolved. In germline, CDR1 is MGHRA, CDR2 YSYEKL. The CDR3 runs to 15 residues. Trimming took 3 bases from V and 1 from J, leaving 12 bases between them.

This clone appeared a single time. This rearrangement joins TRBV2 to TRBJ2-5, with D perhaps TRBD1 (7 bases). Germline values: CDR1 SNHLY, CDR2 FYNNEI. CDR3 length equals 14 residues. V shed 5 bases and J shed 5 bases, with 15 bases lying between them. CDR3 in amino acids: CASSKDRAGETQYF. For the CDR3, the DNA is TGTGCCAGCAGTAAAGACAGGGCGGGGGAGACCCAGTACTTC.

This chain links TRBV5-1 with TRBJ2-2, with D possibly TRBD1 on 5 matching bases. Trimming took 0 bases from V and 7 from J, leaving 10 bases between them. CDR1 is SGHRS, CDR2 YFSETQ, per germline. The length of the CDR3 is 14 residues. CDR3 residues: CASSLVEGVGELFF. The CDR3 coding sequence is TGCGCCAGCAGCTTGGTCGAAGGGGTCGGGGAGCTGTTTTTT. Using reference TRBV5-1 and TRBJ2-2 for the parts outside the CDR3, the full variable domain is KAGVTQTPRYLIKTRGQQVTLSCSPISGHRSVSWYQQTPGQGLQFLFEYFSETQRNKGNFPGRFSGRQFSNSRSEMNVSTLELGDSALYLCASSLVEGVGELFFGEGSRLTVL.

This clone showed up just a few times. The same CDR3 is also encoded by other DNA sequences in this sample. This chain links TRBV7-9 with TRBJ2-3; no reliable D call. This CDR3 region has 13 residues. Germline assignment: CDR1 SEHNR and CDR2 FQNEAQ (reference sequence). Trimming stripped 2 bases from V and 2 bases from J, with 5 bases between. CDR3 sequence (DNA): TGTGCCAGCAGCTTAAGGAACACAGATACGCAGTATTTT. This sequence encodes CASSLRNTDTQYF.

The genes are TRBV28 and TRBJ2-3; D is tentatively TRBD1 or TRBD2 (5 bases each). The CDR3 consists of 17 residues. The V end lost 2 bases, the J end lost 2 bases, and 17 bases lay between the germline ends. Looked up from germline, CDR1 is MDHEN and CDR2 is SYDVKM. The CDR3 DNA sequence: TGTGCCAGCAGTTTACAAGGGCGCTGGGGGATCACAGATACGCAGTATTTT. This sequence encodes CASSLQGRWGITDTQYF.

The chain combines TRBV29-1 with TRBJ2-7; 9 bases agree with TRBD2. The CDR3 length is 11 residues. The trim removed 6 bases at V and 8 bases at J, leaving 5 bases unmatched. Germline V gives CDR1 SQVTM, CDR2 ANQGSEA. CDR3 residues: CSVAGLAKQYF. For the CDR3, the DNA is TGCAGCGTCGCCGGACTAGCGAAGCAGTACTTC.

The chain joins TRBV4-3 to TRBJ2-3; 11 nucleotides agree with TRBD2. Germline CDR1 and CDR2: LGHNA and YSLEER. V shed 2 bases, J shed 4 bases, and the junction held 8 bases outside the gene matches. This CDR3 contains 17 residues. CDR3 sequence (DNA): TGCGCCAGCAGCCAACACACTAGCGGGAGTACGGCAGATACGCAGTATTTT. Its protein is CASSQHTSGSTADTQYF.

The rearrangement links TRBV27 to TRBJ2-5, with D uncertain. The CDR3 is 13 amino acids. V was shortened by 0 bases and J by 5 bases, with 7 bases between the two germline ends. Looked up from germline, CDR1 is MNHEY and CDR2 is SMNVEV (reference sequence). CDR3 coding DNA: TGTGCCAGCAGTTTATCGCCGTACGAGACCCAGTACTTC. Protein product: CASSLSPYETQYF.

The J gene is TRBJ2-7, the V gene TRBV4-1; 11 nucleotides align to TRBD1. The CDR3 is made up of 14 amino acids. CDR1 is MGHRA and CDR2 is YSYEKL in the germline V gene. After removal of 0 bases from V and 5 bases from J, the junction contained 0 bases not matched to a gene. CDR3 nucleotides: TGCGCCAGCAGCCAAGAGGACAGGGGGCACGAGCAGTACTTC. It yields the protein CASSQEDRGHEQYF.

The rearrangement links TRBV7-9 to TRBJ2-1; the match to TRBD2 covers 15 bases. The CDR3 is 17 amino acids. Germline CDR1 SEHNR, CDR2 FQNEAQ (reference sequence). Germline trimming cut 5 bases from V and 7 bases from J; bases unmatched to any gene: 9. DNA of the CDR3: TGTGCCAGCAGCGCAAAAGGACTAGCGGGAGGGCCTAATGAGCAGTTCTTC. Its protein is CASSAKGLAGGPNEQFF.

V is TRBV2 and J is TRBJ1-3; tentative D call: TRBD1 (5 bases). The CDR3 consists of 13 residues. Germline V CDR1 and CDR2: SNHLY, FYNNEI. V lost 6 bases and J lost 0, with 6 bases in between. The CDR3 reads CASRGGSGNTIYF. The DNA of the CDR3 is TGTGCCAGCAGGGGGGGCTCTGGAAACACCATATATTTT. The variable domain in full, completed from reference TRBV2 and TRBJ1-3, reads EPEVTQTPSHQVTQMGQEVILRCVPISNHLYFYWYRQILGQKVEFLVSFYNNEISEKSEIFDDQFSVERPDGSNFTLKIRSTKLEDSAMYFCASRGGSGNTIYFGEGSWLTVV.

V is TRBV4-3 and J is TRBJ2-3; 7 bases align to TRBD2. Germline CDR1 and CDR2: LGHNA and YSLEER. CDR3 length: 18 residues. V lost 2 bases to trimming and J lost 1 base; unmatched junction nucleotides: 12. The CDR3 DNA follows: TGCGCCAGCAGCCAATCTTCTTCAGGGACTAAGGGCACAGATACGCAGTATTTT. Translated, it gives CASSQSSSGTKGTDTQYF.

V is TRBV5-1 and J is TRBJ2-7; 7 bases line up with TRBD1. Germline trimming cut 4 bases from V and 0 bases from J; bases unmatched to any gene: 7. Germline CDR1 and CDR2: SGHRS and YFSETQ. This CDR3 is built from 15 residues. The CDR3, as DNA: TGCGCCAGCAGCAGAGGCCACAGGGGCTCCTACGAGCAGTACTTC. It yields the protein CASSRGHRGSYEQYF.

V and J are TRBV19 and TRBJ2-3, with TRBD1 matching 8 bases. The CDR3 spans 15 residues. Germline CDR1 reads LNHDA; CDR2 reads SQIVND (reference sequence). V trimming: 7 bases; J trimming: 0 bases; junction bases outside the gene matches: 6. The CDR3 nucleotides read TGTGCCAGTAATCAGGGGGCTCTTAGCACAGATACGCAGTATTTT. Its protein product is CASNQGALSTDTQYF.

The V and J genes are TRBV7-9 and TRBJ1-2; D unclear. V dropped 5 bases and J dropped 0 bases, with 10 bases sitting between them. This CDR3 contains 14 residues. Germline values: CDR1 SEHNR, CDR2 FQNEAQ (reference sequence). The CDR3 nucleotides read TGTGCCAGCAGCCCCCCCGGAGCTAACTATGGCTACACCTTC. The encoded protein is CASSPPGANYGYTF.

V and J are TRBV11-2 and TRBJ2-1; 7 positions agree with TRBD2. The germline gives CDR1 SGHAT, CDR2 FQNNGV. The ends lost 5 bases at V and 3 bases at J; junction bases unmatched: 13. CDR3 length: 17 amino acids. The CDR3 is CASSQTSSRYYYNEQFF. As DNA, the CDR3 is TGTGCCAGCAGCCAGACTAGCTCGCGGTACTACTACAATGAGCAGTTCTTC.

This clone was seen just once. The chain employs TRBV9 and TRBJ2-1, with a weak D call TRBD2 (6 bases). This CDR3 is built from 17 residues. Germline lookup yields CDR1 SGDLS and CDR2 YYNGEE. The V end lost 0 bases, the J end lost 7 bases, and 20 bases lay between the germline ends. The CDR3 DNA follows: TGTGCCAGCAGCGTAGGGGGAGCCGGGAGAATTGAGAATGAGCAGTTCTTC. Protein: CASSVGGAGRIENEQFF. The whole variable domain, filled in from reference TRBV9 and TRBJ2-1, reads DSGVTQTPKHLITATGQRVTLRCSPRSGDLSVYWYQQSLDQGLQFLIQYYNGEERAKGNILERFSAQQFPDLHSELNLSSLELGDSALYFCASSVGGAGRIENEQFFGPGTRLTVL.

This chain uses TRBV5-1 with TRBJ2-1; TRBD2 matches at 7 bases. This CDR3 has 17 residues. CDR1 and CDR2 from the germline V gene are SGHRS and YFSETQ. Germline trimming cut 4 bases from V and 0 bases from J; bases unmatched to any gene: 10. The CDR3 coding sequence is TGCGCCAGCAGCCGCTCGGTAGCGGGTAGCTCCTACAATGAGCAGTTCTTC. Its protein product is CASSRSVAGSSYNEQFF.